The clone carrying this TCR beta chain was seen many times. Its target is unknown. The sample originates from a study of early T cells in non-severe SARS-CoV-2 infection. Findings and caveats of the study: Comparison of clonotypes with VDJdb favored anti-spike CD8 responses while missing private and CD4 specificities.

In the library, individual cDNA molecules carried attached unique molecular identifiers. In TCRdb, the 5' RACE reads were re-called with MiXCR into one record per CDR3 protein. The data show 45,000 to 60,000 distinct CDR3 sequences, 10% seen once. The specimen sequenced was whole blood. The sequence was collected from an adult who was a healthcare worker with PCR-confirmed SARS-CoV-2 infection or an uninfected control (not recorded which).

CDR3 nucleotides: TGTGCCAGTAAAAGCGTAGCGGGGGGAAGCACAGATACGCAGTATTTT. This sequence encodes CASKSVAGGSTDTQYF. This chain links TRBV19 with TRBJ2-3; 10 bases match TRBD2. The CDR3 is 16 amino acids. Germline CDR1 reads LNHDA; CDR2 reads SQIVND (reference sequence). V trimming: 7 bases; J trimming: 0 bases; junction bases outside the gene matches: 7.